This TCR beta chain was observed in a study of blood T cell repertoires in COVID-19 (TCRdb year 2020). About the full investigation: The collaborator samples originated in the United States, Italy and Spain and spanned the acute and convalescent phases of COVID-19. Where available, HLA class I and class II types were taken from metadata supplied by the sample provider and were not determined by assay-based typing. Deeply sampled blood TCRbeta repertoires from subjects exposed to, actively infected with, or recovered from COVID-19 were included in the dataset. The material from the prospective study consisted of cDNA or gDNA derived from T cells, B-cell-depleted T cells, or PBMCs. Nearly every sample came with metadata listing a de-identified subject ID, COVID-19 status, age in years and sex. The samples were drawn from the first 160 participants of the ongoing ImmuneRACE study and from 1,254 subjects provided by 6 global collaborators. The repertoires were released in a freely available public database intended as a resource for research on the immune response to SARS-CoV-2. Results the study describes overall, beyond this receptor: The amount of clinical and demographic metadata varied by source and participant and was provided uncurated.

Comments on this clone: No cognate antigen has been identified for it. No clone much larger than this one lies a single base away; base qualities are absent.

Participants in the prospective study were aged about 18 to 89 years, lived in about two dozen United States geographic areas, and enrolled through a virtual design. In the prospective study, participants were assigned to cohorts based on the clinical history participants reported in a screening survey and a study questionnaire. Exposed participants had been in contact with someone with a PCR-confirmed or clinician-diagnosed COVID-19 case within 2 weeks of study entry. In the prospective study, whole blood, serum and a nasopharyngeal or oropharyngeal swab were collected from each participant by mobile phlebotomists. Additional blood draws and questionnaires over a 2-month period could optionally be provided by prospective study participants. Before DNA extraction, blood samples from the prospective study were shipped at room temperature or frozen. TCRbeta CDR3 regions were amplified from genomic DNA using the immunoSEQ Assay, a bias-controlled multiplex PCR. The study's processing was this. Nucleated cell counts per sample were estimated from amplification of reference gene primers within the assay. To quantify the absolute abundance of each unique TCRbeta CDR3 rearrangement, sequence reads were collapsed and filtered. For each sample, productive Simpson clonality was calculated as the square root of Simpson's diversity index over productive rearrangements. TCRdb mirrors the immuneACCESS table, restricted to in-frame sequences. Some clones are absent from its copies; in checked studies, under half trace to an unresolved V gene, and the reason for the others is unknown. V, J and clone size are taken as reported in that table, and D and trimming were inferred from the DNA itself. For this sample the table gives about 140,000 clones, of which around four fifths were detected only once. The ten largest clonotypes hold approximately 5.3% of the sample.

Per the germline V gene, SQVTM is the CDR1 and ANQGSEA is the CDR2. V is trimmed back by 7 bases and J by 5 bases, and the junction contains 8 bases that no gene match accounts for. From the cysteine through the phenylalanine, the CDR3 covers 13 amino acids. The kept DNA is CDR3 alone, 39 bases in frame from the first base. The source is a man between 65 and 79 years old who had been exposed to COVID-19. The V and J genes are TRBV29-1 and TRBJ1-2, with TRBD1 matching 9 junction bases. The material sequenced was PBMCs or T cells enriched from blood (not recorded which). DNA sequence: TGCAGCGCCCCGGGACAGGGATCGTATGGCTACACCTTC. Translated, this gives CSAPGQGSYGYTF.